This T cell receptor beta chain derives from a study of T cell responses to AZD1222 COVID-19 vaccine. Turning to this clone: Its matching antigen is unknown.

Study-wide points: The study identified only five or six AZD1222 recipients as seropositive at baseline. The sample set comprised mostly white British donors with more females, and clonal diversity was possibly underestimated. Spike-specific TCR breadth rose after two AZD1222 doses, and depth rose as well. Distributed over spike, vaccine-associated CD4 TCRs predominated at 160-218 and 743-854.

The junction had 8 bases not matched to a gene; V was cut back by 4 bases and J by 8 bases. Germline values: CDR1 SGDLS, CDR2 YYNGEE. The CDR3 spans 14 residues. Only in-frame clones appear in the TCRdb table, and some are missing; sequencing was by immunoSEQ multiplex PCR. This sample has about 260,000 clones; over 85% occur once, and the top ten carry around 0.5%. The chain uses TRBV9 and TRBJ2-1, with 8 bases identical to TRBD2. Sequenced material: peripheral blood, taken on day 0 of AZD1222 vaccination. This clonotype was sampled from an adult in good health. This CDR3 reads CASSISGSGDEQFF. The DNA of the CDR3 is TGTGCCAGCAGCATAAGCGGGAGTGGCGATGAGCAGTTCTTC.